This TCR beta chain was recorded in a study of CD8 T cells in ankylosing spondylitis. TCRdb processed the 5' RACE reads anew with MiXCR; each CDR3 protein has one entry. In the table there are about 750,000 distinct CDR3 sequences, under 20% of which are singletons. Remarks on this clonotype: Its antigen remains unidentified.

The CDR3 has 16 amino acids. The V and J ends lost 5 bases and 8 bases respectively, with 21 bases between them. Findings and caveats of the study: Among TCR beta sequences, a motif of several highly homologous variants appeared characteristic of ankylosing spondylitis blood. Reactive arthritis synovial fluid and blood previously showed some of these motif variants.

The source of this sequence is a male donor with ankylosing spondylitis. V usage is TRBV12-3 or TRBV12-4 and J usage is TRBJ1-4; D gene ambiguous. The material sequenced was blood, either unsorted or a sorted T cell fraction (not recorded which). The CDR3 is CASSPRTATQEEKLFF. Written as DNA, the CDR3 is TGTGCCAGCAGTCCAAGGACTGCTACTCAGGAGGAAAAACTGTTTTTT.